The 30 T cell receptor beta chains below come from one sample, sequenced in a study of identical twins (dated by TCRdb to the mid-2010s). The protocol used for the library was 5' RACE. The listed sequencing device is Illumina HiSeq 2000. TCRdb itself trimmed the public reads at Q25 with fastp, ran MiXCR and retained productive beta chains. Every entry covers one CDR3 protein and lists the most common genes and DNA from its rows. A total of under 500,000 distinct CDR3 sequences appear in this sample, over 11% of them only once. Around 0.98% of the sample is held by the ten biggest clonotypes. These data were likewise used in another study, on yellow fever vaccine responses in identical twins.

Sequenced sample: CD4+ T cells sorted from blood. The source is a young woman in good health.

The chain employs TRBV11-3 and TRBJ2-2; D possibly corresponds to TRBD1 (6 bases). Germline V CDR1 and CDR2: SGHNT, YENEEA. Trimming left V 3 bases short and J 0 bases short, with 11 bases between. The length of the CDR3 is 16 residues. The CDR3 is CASSFRGITNTGELFF. For the CDR3, the DNA is TGTGCCAGCAGCTTTAGGGGGATTACGAACACCGGGGAGCTGTTTTTT.

At least ten counts were recorded for this clonotype. The CDR3 sequence is CASSPAPDTQYF. In DNA, the CDR3 is TGTGCCAGCAGCCCTGCGCCGGATACGCAGTATTTT. The chain employs TRBV7-9 and TRBJ2-3; D gene uncertain. Germline-derived CDR1 and CDR2 are SEHNR and FQNEAQ (reference sequence). Trimming left V 5 bases short and J 6 bases short, with 9 bases between. CDR3 length: 12 amino acids.

V usage is TRBV5-1 and J usage is TRBJ2-1, with 13 nucleotides matching TRBD2. There are 16 residues in the CDR3. Germline V gene sequence: CDR1 SGHRS, CDR2 YFSETQ. The junction had 5 bases not matched to a gene; V was cut back by 3 bases and J by 5 bases. The DNA for the CDR3 is TGCGCCAGCAGCTATGGACTAGCGGGAGAGAACAATGAGCAGTTCTTC. Translation gives CASSYGLAGENNEQFF.

The CDR3 DNA follows: TGCAGTGCTCGTGCCGGGGTACCCTACGAGCAGTACTTC. This gives the protein CSARAGVPYEQYF. The chain has TRBV20-1 and TRBJ2-7; D perhaps matches TRBD2 (5 bases). Germline CDR1 DFQATT, CDR2 SNEGSKA (reference sequence). V was cut by 5 bases and J by 2 bases, with 13 bases left in between. The CDR3 extends over 13 amino acids.

V gene TRBV28 combines with J gene TRBJ1-1; D may be TRBD1 (5 bases). V shed 4 bases and J shed 0 bases, with 12 bases lying between them. The V gene's germline CDR1 is MDHEN and CDR2 SYDVKM. This CDR3 is built from 15 residues. CDR3 loop: CASSYRQIMNTEAFF. DNA for the CDR3: TGTGCCAGCAGTTACCGACAGATCATGAACACTGAAGCTTTCTTT.

This clonotype occurred a few times. This chain joins TRBV2 and TRBJ1-2, with TRBD1 matching 7 bases. This CDR3 is built from 16 residues. From germline, CDR1 is SNHLY and CDR2 FYNNEI. Germline trimming cut 4 bases from V and 7 bases from J; bases unmatched to any gene: 15. The CDR3 DNA follows: TGTGCCAGCAGTGGACAGACAGGGCCCCCCTCCGGTGGCTACACCTTC. Its translation is CASSGQTGPPSGGYTF.

This clonotype was counted only a few times. V usage is TRBV19 and J usage is TRBJ2-7, with D possibly being TRBD1 (5 bases). The CDR3 runs to 13 residues. Per germline, CDR1 LNHDA and CDR2 SQIVND (reference sequence). Deletions cut 3 bases from V and 7 bases from J, with 13 bases between. CDR3 DNA: TGTGCCAGTAGTATTGGGGCAGGGCTTGAGCAGTACTTC. It yields the protein CASSIGAGLEQYF.

This clonotype was observed many times. The chain joins TRBV7-2 to TRBJ2-2; TRBD2 matches at 15 bases. The V gene end was trimmed by 4 bases and the J gene end by 6 bases; junction bases not matched to a gene: 3. This CDR3 is 16 amino acids long. From germline, CDR1 is SGHTA and CDR2 FQGNSA. The CDR3 DNA sequence: TGTGCCAGCAGCTGGGGACTAGCGGGGGGATCCGGGGAGCTGTTTTTT. Amino acid sequence: CASSWGLAGGSGELFF.

The chain joins TRBV4-1 to TRBJ1-6; no reliable D call. The CDR3 sequence is 12 residues long. The germline CDR1 and CDR2 sequences are MGHRA and YSYEKL. Trimming shortened V by 1 base and J by 14 bases, and 9 bases separated the two germline ends. CDR3 in DNA: TGCGCCAGCAGCCAAGTAGGATTGACCCTCCACTTT. It specifies CASSQVGLTLHF.

The table lists this clonotype with many counts. The chain has TRBV28 and TRBJ1-1; D is ambiguous. Germline V CDR1 and CDR2: MDHEN, SYDVKM. Trimming left V 0 bases short and J 6 bases short, with 2 bases between. The CDR3 extends over 11 amino acids. The CDR3 here is CASSLWPEAFF. CDR3 DNA: TGTGCCAGCAGTTTATGGCCTGAAGCTTTCTTT.

J is TRBJ2-1 and V is TRBV12-3 or TRBV12-4, with 8 bases identical to TRBD2. V lost 4 bases and J lost 7; bases outside the gene matches: 12. This CDR3 comprises 16 residues. CDR3 sequence reads: CASSSPRSGVGNEQFF. For the CDR3, the DNA is TGTGCCAGCAGTTCTCCTCGTAGCGGGGTTGGGAATGAGCAGTTCTTC.

This clonotype was seen repeatedly, ten times or more. The chain recombines TRBV6-1 with TRBJ1-6, with D perhaps matching TRBD1 (5 bases). The CDR3 contains 16 residues. The germline CDR1 and CDR2 sequences are MNHNS and SASEGT. The V and J ends lost 7 bases and 3 bases respectively, with 16 bases between them. The CDR3 loop reads CASNLKGRNYNSPLHF. In DNA, the CDR3 is TGTGCCAGCAACCTCAAGGGACGGAACTATAATTCACCCCTCCACTTT.

This clonotype has a handful of counts. The chain combines TRBV28 with TRBJ2-7, with D tentatively TRBD1 (6 bases). Looked up from germline, CDR1 is MDHEN and CDR2 is SYDVKM. The CDR3 is 16 amino acids. Trimming removed 2 bases from V and 0 bases from J, with 14 bases in between. The CDR3 sequence: CASSLDATGSSYEQYF. CDR3 DNA: TGTGCCAGCAGTTTAGATGCGACAGGTAGCTCCTACGAGCAGTACTTC. The variable domain in full, with the rest retrieved from reference TRBV28 and TRBJ2-7, is DVKVTQSSRYLVKRTGEKVFLECVQDMDHENMFWYRQDPGLGLRLIYFSYDVKMKEKGDIPEGYSVSREKKERFSLILESASTNQTSMYLCASSLDATGSSYEQYFGPGTRLTVT.

This chain joins TRBV20-1 and TRBJ2-7, with 8 bases identical to TRBD2. The CDR3 loop spans 16 amino acids. Germline lookup yields CDR1 DFQATT and CDR2 SNEGSKA (reference sequence). The J segment lost 6 bases and the V segment lost 0 bases, leaving 13 bases of the junction unmatched. In nucleotides, the CDR3 is TGCAGTGCTAGAGATTTCGGGAGGGGAGAATACGGCGAGCAGTACTTC. Its protein product is CSARDFGRGEYGEQYF.

The chain links TRBV27 to TRBJ2-1; unclear D gene. The CDR3 sequence is 14 residues long. Germline V gene sequence: CDR1 MNHEY, CDR2 SMNVEV (reference sequence). V was trimmed by 6 bases and J by 3 bases, leaving 12 bases between them. CDR3 sequence reads: CASRRLPLYNEQFF. The DNA of the CDR3 is TGTGCCAGCAGAAGACTTCCTCTCTACAATGAGCAGTTCTTC.

This clonotype has a handful of counts. The genes are TRBV6-2 or TRBV6-3 and TRBJ2-2; 7 positions agree with TRBD2. Germline CDR1 reads MNHEY; CDR2 reads SVGEGT. The J segment lost 5 bases and the V segment lost 6 bases, leaving 3 bases of the junction unmatched. The CDR3 length is 13 residues. CDR3 residues: CASRPGGTGELFF. CDR3 bases: TGTGCCAGCAGGCCCGGGGGGACCGGGGAGCTGTTTTTT.

The chain carries TRBV20-1 and TRBJ2-5, with TRBD2 as a possible D gene (6 bases). V shed 6 bases and J shed 6 bases, with 17 bases lying between them. This CDR3 is built from 13 residues. Germline values: CDR1 DFQATT, CDR2 SNEGSKA (reference sequence). The CDR3 sequence is CSASSASEKTQYF. The DNA of the CDR3 is TGCAGTGCCTCCTCGGCTAGCGAGAAGACCCAGTACTTC.

This clonotype was seen a handful of times. The chain employs TRBV11-2 and TRBJ2-7; 10 nucleotides line up with TRBD2. Germline CDR1 and CDR2: SGHAT and FQNNGV. This CDR3 has 19 amino acids. The ends lost 2 bases at V and 4 bases at J; junction bases unmatched: 17. The CDR3 DNA is TGTGCCAGCAGCTTATATCCTAGCGGGAGTGCGGGTACAGGATACGAGCAGTACTTC. It is translated as CASSLYPSGSAGTGYEQYF.

The J gene is TRBJ2-3, the V gene TRBV9; a possible D gene is TRBD1 (6 bases). The V end lost 0 bases, the J end lost 2 bases, and 19 bases lay between the germline ends. This CDR3 region has 18 residues. Germline lookup yields CDR1 SGDLS and CDR2 YYNGEE. The CDR3 reads CASSVALDGQRYTDTQYF. CDR3 DNA sequence: TGTGCCAGCAGCGTAGCTTTGGACGGACAGCGCTACACAGATACGCAGTATTTT.

The genes are TRBV24-1 and TRBJ2-5, with D perhaps TRBD1 or TRBD2 (5 bases each). The CDR3 is 16 amino acids. Germline-derived CDR1 and CDR2 are KGHDR and SFDVKD. V lost 3 bases and J lost 3, with 16 bases in between. DNA of the CDR3: TGTGCCACCAGTGATACGGGACCCGGAAAGGAAGAGACCCAGTACTTC. It is translated as CATSDTGPGKEETQYF.

This clonotype appeared a few times. The genes are TRBV28 and TRBJ1-1; no clear D gene. Trimming took off 3 bases at V and 3 bases at J, with 11 bases between the two ends. From germline, CDR1 is MDHEN and CDR2 SYDVKM. The CDR3 spans 14 residues. CDR3 in DNA: TGTGCCAGCAGTTTTAGGCTCAGTTACACTGAAGCTTTCTTT. As protein: CASSFRLSYTEAFF. Filled out from reference TRBV28 and TRBJ1-1, the complete variable domain reads DVKVTQSSRYLVKRTGEKVFLECVQDMDHENMFWYRQDPGLGLRLIYFSYDVKMKEKGDIPEGYSVSREKKERFSLILESASTNQTSMYLCASSFRLSYTEAFFGQGTRLTVV.

A few counts support this clonotype. This chain links TRBV11-2 with TRBJ1-1, with 8 bases aligning to TRBD1. There are 15 residues in the CDR3. With V trimmed by 5 bases and J by 0 bases, 5 bases remained unmatched. Germline V lookup: CDR1 SGHAT, CDR2 FQNNGV. CDR3 sequence: CASSPRGRLNTEAFF. CDR3 DNA sequence: TGTGCCAGCAGCCCCAGGGGGCGATTGAACACTGAAGCTTTCTTT.

This clonotype was recorded many times. This chain uses TRBV12-3 or TRBV12-4 with TRBJ2-3; D unresolved. V dropped 1 base and J dropped 3 bases, with 8 bases sitting between them. This CDR3 is 14 amino acids long. CDR3 protein: CASSLGVTTDTQYF. The CDR3 nucleotides read TGTGCCAGCAGTTTAGGGGTAACGACAGATACGCAGTATTTT.

Ten or more counts support this clonotype. The gene calls are TRBV10-3 and TRBJ1-1, with D uncertain. V lost 2 bases, J lost 6 bases, and 13 bases lay in between. Germline CDR1 is ENHRY and CDR2 is SYGVKD. The length of the CDR3 is 14 residues. CDR3 DNA sequence: TGTGCCATCAGTGAGAATTTCGAAGGTTCTGAAGCTTTCTTT. It encodes CAISENFEGSEAFF.

This clonotype was found a few times. The chain couples TRBV2 to TRBJ2-2; no firm D call. Germline V gene sequence: CDR1 SNHLY, CDR2 FYNNEI. Trimming took off 2 bases at V and 1 base at J, with 11 bases between the two ends. This CDR3 is 16 amino acids long. The DNA for the CDR3 is TGTGCCAGCAGTGAATTCGTTAGAAAGAACACCGGGGAGCTGTTTTTT. Translating it yields CASSEFVRKNTGELFF.

The chain carries TRBV20-1 and TRBJ1-1; no clear D gene. The germline V and J ends were trimmed by 1 base and 3 bases, with 9 bases remaining between them. The CDR3 loop spans 13 amino acids. The germline V gene has CDR1 DFQATT and CDR2 SNEGSKA (reference sequence). Written as DNA, the CDR3 is TGCAGTGCTAGAGGTCCCGGGTACACTGAAGCTTTCTTT. This sequence encodes CSARGPGYTEAFF.

The chain is built from TRBV6-2 or TRBV6-3 and TRBJ2-2; D not resolved. V lost 10 bases and J 6 bases, leaving 12 bases between the germline ends. The germline CDR1 and CDR2 sequences are MNHEY and SVGEGT. The length of the CDR3 is 12 residues. As DNA, the CDR3 is TGTGCCATCCGGAGCGCAGCCGGGGAGCTGTTTTTT. Its translation is CAIRSAAGELFF.

The chain has TRBV10-3 and TRBJ2-3; D is ambiguous. CDR1 and CDR2 from the germline V gene are ENHRY and SYGVKD. V shed 4 bases and J shed 6 bases, with 11 bases lying between them. The CDR3 is 13 residues long. The CDR3 DNA is TGTGCCATCAGTGCGGCCAGCAGGGATACGCAGTATTTT. Translating gives CAISAASRDTQYF.

This clonotype was observed a handful of times. The chain links TRBV15 to TRBJ2-5; a weak D match, TRBD2 (6 bases). The CDR3 contains 17 residues. Germline CDR1 and CDR2: LNHNV and YYDKDF (reference sequence). Between the trimmed V and J ends, which lost 0 bases and 2 bases, there was a span of 16 bases. The CDR3 DNA is TGTGCCACCAGCAGAGATCTTTGGGACTCAAGTCAAGAGACCCAGTACTTC. It encodes CATSRDLWDSSQETQYF. The full variable domain, rest sourced from reference TRBV15 and TRBJ2-5, is DAMVIQNPRYQVTQFGKPVTLSCSQTLNHNVMYWYQQKSSQAPKLLFHYYDKDFNNEADTPDNFQSRRPNTSFCFLDIRSPGLGDTAMYLCATSRDLWDSSQETQYFGPGTRLLVL.

CDR3 DNA sequence: TGTGCCAGCAGCTTATGGGACCGATACTCCTACGAGCAGTACTTC. Residues: CASSLWDRYSYEQYF. The genes are TRBV5-6 and TRBJ2-7; the D gene could be TRBD1 or TRBD2 (5 bases each). This CDR3 comprises 15 residues. Per the germline V gene, CDR1 is SGHDT and CDR2 is YYEEEE. V gave up 2 bases and J gave up 0 bases, with 12 bases separating them.